These T cell receptor beta chains were read from a single sample in a study of cytomegalovirus exposure and HLA in healthy donors. Profiled with immunoSEQ multiplex PCR; TCRdb holds only in-frame clones, not every one. The sample yields about 140,000 clones, 80% seen once. The sample taken for sequencing was PBMCs. The receptors stem from a young man in good health and CMV-seronegative. CDR3s include the opening cysteine and the closing phenylalanine or tryptophan. D genes are given only for firm matches. For some rows the clone size is stated as once, few or many, or as a class when expanded; others skip it.

v_call,d_call,clone_size,j_call,cdr3_nt,cdr3_aa
TRBV10-3,TRBD1,-,TRBJ1-3,TGTGCCATCAGTAGGGACAGCGACACCATATATTTT,CAISRDSDTIYF
TRBV27,-,-,TRBJ2-7,TGTGCCAGCAGTCGCCGGGACGAGCAGTACTTC,CASSRRDEQYF
TRBV28,TRBD1,few,TRBJ1-2,TGTGCCAGCAGTGACACAGGGGGCTATGGCTACACCTTC,CASSDTGGYGYTF
TRBV6-1,-,-,TRBJ2-7,TGTGCCAGCAGTCCCCTAGGCCTGAACCCGGGGGAGCAGTACTTC,CASSPLGLNPGEQYF
TRBV4-3,-,-,TRBJ1-4,TGCGCCAGCAGCCGGACTCCGGCAACTAATGAAAAACTGTTTTTT,CASSRTPATNEKLFF
TRBV29-1,-,-,TRBJ1-5,TGCAGCGTTGACTCGGGGGATCAGCCCCAGCATTTT,CSVDSGDQPQHF
TRBV29-1,TRBD1,-,TRBJ1-5,TGCAGCGCTACAACCGGGACAGGGAATCAGCCCCAGCATTTT,CSATTGTGNQPQHF
TRBV30,-,-,TRBJ1-5,TGTGCCTGGAGTGTAGACAGTACTCAGCCCCAGCATTTT,CAWSVDSTQPQHF
TRBV6-5,TRBD2,-,TRBJ2-7,TGTGCCAGCAGTTACTCGTGGGGAGGGAGCTACGAGCAGTACTTC,CASSYSWGGSYEQYF
TRBV4-1,TRBD2,-,TRBJ2-1,TGCGCCAGCAGCCAAGGACGACTAGCGGGGGTTTACAATGAGCAGTTCTTC,CASSQGRLAGVYNEQFF
TRBV5-6,-,-,TRBJ2-3,TGTGCCAGCAGCTTCAACAGGTTGGGGGCCGCTACGCAGTATTTT,CASSFNRLGAATQYF
TRBV7-9,-,-,TRBJ2-5,TGTGCCAGCAGCTCCAGGGGAGAAGAGACCCAGTACTTC,CASSSRGEETQYF
TRBV27,-,-,TRBJ2-7,TGTGCCAGCAGGAATTGGGGACTGGCCGGAAGGTTAGAGCAGTACTTC,CASRNWGLAGRLEQYF
TRBV29-1,-,-,TRBJ2-7,TGCAGCGCTGCAGCGGGCTACGAGCAGTACTTC,CSAAAGYEQYF
TRBV19,-,few,TRBJ1-5,TGTGCCAGTACTAGGGGAGGGGATACAAGCAATCAGCCCCAGCATTTT,CASTRGGDTSNQPQHF
TRBV6-5,TRBD1,few,TRBJ1-4,TGTGCCAGCAGTTACTCGGGACAGGGTCGGGAAAAACTGTTTTTT,CASSYSGQGREKLFF
TRBV27,-,-,TRBJ2-1,TGTGCCAGCAGTTTCCCAGTCAGGCCTACATCTTCCTACAATGAGCAGTTCTTC,CASSFPVRPTSSYNEQFF
TRBV5-7,TRBD2,-,TRBJ2-7,TGTGCCAGCAGCGGGGGGGTCAGAAGCGGGAGGGGGCAGTACTTC,CASSGGVRSGRGQYF
TRBV27,TRBD1,-,TRBJ1-3,TGTGCCAGCAGCAGACAGGGCGGAAACACCATATATTTT,CASSRQGGNTIYF
TRBV7-9,-,-,TRBJ2-2,TGTGCCAGCGGCTTACGCACCGGGGAGCTGTTTTTT,CASGLRTGELFF
TRBV28,TRBD2,once,TRBJ2-5,TGTGCCAGCAGTGTCCTAGCGGGAGAAGAGACCCAGTACTTC,CASSVLAGEETQYF
TRBV2,-,-,TRBJ2-3,TGTGCCAGCCGCCAGGGGCGGGTCACAGATACGCAGTATTTT,CASRQGRVTDTQYF